Each of the 28 T cell receptor beta chains below was sequenced from the same sample in a study of T cell repertoires in cytomegalovirus infection. One entry per CDR3 protein results from TCRdb running MiXCR on the reads. The sample contains 250,000 to 300,000 distinct CDR3 sequences, roughly 9.1% of which appear only once. Sample: PBMCs. The receptor set was obtained from a human donor in good health (CMV status not recorded). Some clones in this sample may be carry-over from other donors' samples.

The genes are TRBV6-2 or TRBV6-3 and TRBJ2-1, with 12 nucleotides matching TRBD2. V shed 0 bases and J 7 bases; nucleotides not matched to a gene: 4. Germline V lookup: CDR1 MNHEY, CDR2 SVGEGT. The CDR3 extends over 16 amino acids. The CDR3 here is CASSYSASGRANEQFF. DNA of the CDR3: TGTGCCAGCAGTTACTCGGCTAGCGGGAGGGCGAATGAGCAGTTCTTC.

This clonotype showed up just a few times. The gene calls are TRBV28 and TRBJ2-3; 9 bases match TRBD2. The CDR3 totals 15 residues. Germline CDR1 reads MDHEN; CDR2 reads SYDVKM. The V gene end was trimmed by 4 bases and the J gene end by 1 base; junction bases not matched to a gene: 3. This chain's CDR3 is CASSSLAGGTDTQYF. The CDR3 DNA reads TGTGCCAGCAGTTCATTAGCGGGGGGCACAGATACGCAGTATTTT.

In regard to this clonotype: The conserved final phenylalanine or tryptophan is absent from the CDR3, which likely points to a read error. The V call is TRBV5-5, the J call TRBJ2-1, with D possibly TRBD2 on 6 matching bases. Germline lookup yields CDR1 SGHKS and CDR2 YYEKEE (reference sequence). CDR3 length: 16 amino acids. Deletions cut 4 bases from V and 2 bases from J, with 16 bases between. Here the CDR3 reads CASSPNVRGTYNEQFY. CDR3 in DNA: TGTGCCAGCAGCCCCAACGTCCGGGGGACCTACAATGAGCAGTTCTAC.

This clonotype occurred many times. This sequence joins TRBV12-3 or TRBV12-4 and TRBJ2-7; the D is unclear. The V end lost 3 bases, the J end lost 3 bases, and 6 bases lay between the germline ends. The CDR3 has 12 amino acids. The CDR3 protein is CASSFYSYEQYF. The CDR3 coding sequence is TGTGCCAGCAGTTTTTACAGCTACGAGCAGTACTTC.

This clonotype was counted at least ten times. V usage is TRBV7-2 and J usage is TRBJ2-1; 9 bases line up with TRBD2. The germline CDR1 and CDR2 sequences are SGHTA and FQGNSA. The length of the CDR3 is 21 residues. The ends lost 0 bases at V and 0 bases at J; junction bases unmatched: 15. The CDR3 DNA sequence: TGTGCCAGCAGCTTAGCCCCAGGGGCGGGAGGGCCTAAAGGCTCCTACAATGAGCAGTTCTTC. Its protein is CASSLAPGAGGPKGSYNEQFF. Filled out from reference TRBV7-2 and TRBJ2-1, the complete variable domain reads GAGVSQSPSNKVTEKGKDVELRCDPISGHTALYWYRQSLGQGLEFLIYFQGNSAPDKSGLPSDRFSAERTGGSVSTLTIQRTQQEDSAVYLCASSLAPGAGGPKGSYNEQFFGPGTRLTVL.

The chain links TRBV28 to TRBJ2-7; maybe TRBD2 (7 bases). The germline V gene encodes CDR1 MDHEN and CDR2 SYDVKM. V lost 7 bases and J lost 0, with 19 bases in between. The CDR3 length is 16 residues. The CDR3 DNA is TGTGCCAGCACGCCACGGGGGGCAGGACCCTCCTACGAGCAGTACTTC. It is translated as CASTPRGAGPSYEQYF. The complete variable domain, with remaining parts taken from reference TRBV28 and TRBJ2-7, reads DVKVTQSSRYLVKRTGEKVFLECVQDMDHENMFWYRQDPGLGLRLIYFSYDVKMKEKGDIPEGYSVSREKKERFSLILESASTNQTSMYLCASTPRGAGPSYEQYFGPGTRLTVT.

This clonotype was seen at least ten times. The chain couples TRBV12-3 or TRBV12-4 to TRBJ1-5; no clear D. This CDR3 is 11 amino acids long. V was clipped by 5 bases and J by 6 bases, with 5 bases between them. DNA for the CDR3: TGTGCCAGCAGTCAAAGTCAGCCCCAGCATTTT. As protein: CASSQSQPQHF.

At least ten counts were recorded for this clonotype. The chain couples TRBV12-3 or TRBV12-4 to TRBJ1-4, with a tentative D call TRBD1 (6 bases). Trimming pared 2 bases from V and 3 bases from J, leaving 10 bases between. This CDR3 has 15 residues. The CDR3 coding sequence is TGTGCCAGCAGTTTAAGGGGGATCGCTAATGAAAAACTGTTTTTT. Amino acid sequence: CASSLRGIANEKLFF.

This clonotype showed up just a few times. DNA of the CDR3: TGTGCCAGCAGTGAAGGGACAGGGTTTGAAAAACTGTTTTTT. Its translation: CASSEGTGFEKLFF. The V call is TRBV25-1, the J call TRBJ1-4; the match to TRBD1 covers 9 bases. Germline assignment: CDR1 MGHDK and CDR2 SYGVNS. This CDR3 region has 14 residues. Trimming took 2 bases from V and 7 from J; bases not matched to a gene: 2.

The chain has TRBV28 and TRBJ1-2; D unclear. Germline-derived CDR1 and CDR2 are MDHEN and SYDVKM. Trimming cost V 6 bases and J 2 bases, with 7 bases left between them. The CDR3 covers 12 residues. CDR3 nucleotide sequence: TGTGCCAGCAGGGCGTTGAACTATGGCTACACCTTC. Translation gives CASRALNYGYTF.

This clonotype was counted ten times or more. The V and J genes are TRBV7-2 and TRBJ1-6; 7 bases map to TRBD1. Germline V CDR1 and CDR2: SGHTA, FQGNSA. Trimming at V came to 6 bases and at J to 6 bases, leaving 8 bases not matched to a gene. This CDR3 region has 15 residues. The CDR3 loop reads CASSPTGFPNSPLHF. CDR3 bases: TGTGCCAGCAGTCCGACAGGGTTCCCTAATTCACCCCTCCACTTT.

A single count supports this clonotype. The rearrangement joins TRBV7-8 to TRBJ1-4, with TRBD1 as a possible D gene (5 bases). V lost 3 bases and J lost 5, with 10 bases in between. Germline V gives CDR1 SGHVS, CDR2 FQNEAQ. The length of the CDR3 is 14 residues. CDR3 sequence reads: CASSFRGPNEKLFF. DNA for the CDR3: TGTGCCAGCAGCTTTAGGGGCCCGAATGAAAAACTGTTTTTT.

Many counts were recorded for this clonotype. The V gene is TRBV6-4, the J gene TRBJ2-2; a possible D gene is TRBD2 (6 bases). The CDR3 runs 15 residues. Trimming shortened V by 0 bases and J by 5 bases, and 10 bases separated the two germline ends. The germline CDR1 and CDR2 sequences are MRHNA and SNTAGT. The CDR3 DNA sequence: TGTGCCAGCAGTGACTCAGCAGGAGGGACCGGGGAGCTGTTTTTT. Translated: CASSDSAGGTGELFF.

This clonotype has ten or more counts. The rearrangement uses TRBV27 and TRBJ1-2, with TRBD1 matching over 7 bases. J was trimmed by 4 bases and V by 2 bases; bases with no gene match: 4. This CDR3 region has 14 residues. Germline-derived CDR1 and CDR2 are MNHEY and SMNVEV (reference sequence). Written as DNA, the CDR3 is TGTGCCAGCAGTTTAAGGGCAGGGGGCTATGGCTACACCTTC. It is translated as CASSLRAGGYGYTF.

This clonotype was seen at least ten times. V gene TRBV4-2 combines with J gene TRBJ2-1, with 8 bases identical to TRBD1. The CDR3 is made up of 14 amino acids. V trimming: 3 bases; J trimming: 6 bases; junction bases outside the gene matches: 4. Germline V gene lookup returns CDR1 LGHNA and CDR2 YNFKEQ. The CDR3, as DNA: TGTGCCAGCAGCCAGCAGACAGGGGTCAATGAGCAGTTCTTC. This gives the protein CASSQQTGVNEQFF.

In DNA form, the CDR3 reads TGTGCCAGTACCGATTCAGTTCTCTCCTACGAGCAGTACTTC. It specifies CASTDSVLSYEQYF. This chain connects TRBV19 to TRBJ2-7; D not certain. The CDR3 is made up of 14 amino acids. Trimming took off 7 bases at V and 0 bases at J, with 13 bases between the two ends. Per germline, CDR1 LNHDA and CDR2 SQIVND (reference sequence).

The sample holds a few counts of this clonotype. This sequence joins TRBV5-1 and TRBJ2-3; maybe TRBD1 (6 bases). The CDR3 is made up of 16 amino acids. V lost 7 bases to trimming and J lost 0 bases, with 18 bases between them. Germline CDR1 is SGHRS and CDR2 is YFSETQ. In nucleotides, the CDR3 is TGCGCCAGCCGCCTTTCAGGGACACCTAGCACAGATACGCAGTATTTT. Translation gives CASRLSGTPSTDTQYF.

The table lists this clonotype with a few counts. This sequence joins TRBV9 and TRBJ2-2; TRBD1 is a possible D gene (5 bases). Trimming stripped 2 bases from V and 4 bases from J, with 12 bases between. This CDR3 spans 15 amino acids. The germline gives CDR1 SGDLS, CDR2 YYNGEE. Here the CDR3 reads CASSVSHRGTGELFF. CDR3 DNA: TGTGCCAGCAGCGTCTCGCATAGGGGCACCGGGGAGCTGTTTTTT.

The chain carries TRBV11-2 and TRBJ2-2; TRBD1 matches 7 bases. This CDR3 region has 15 residues. CDR1 and CDR2 (germline): SGHAT, FQNNGV. Trimming took 7 bases from V and 2 from J; bases not matched to a gene: 7. The CDR3 coding sequence is TGTGCCAGCACCCACCGGGACAGAAACACCGGGGAGCTGTTTTTT. Residues: CASTHRDRNTGELFF.

The table lists this clonotype with many counts. At one end, the junction sequence differs from germline, possibly due to a read error. CDR3 sequence (DNA): TGTGCCAGCAGGGAAGCGCGGCAGGGCCTTTCCGGCTACACCTTC. As protein: CASREARQGLSGYTF. V gene TRBV6-1 combines with J gene TRBJ1-2, with D perhaps TRBD1 (5 bases). CDR1 is MNHNS and CDR2 is SASEGT in the germline V gene. CDR3 length: 15 amino acids.

V and J are TRBV5-1 and TRBJ2-1; TRBD2 might be the D (7 bases). The CDR3 runs to 14 residues. Trimming removed 7 bases at V and 9 bases at J, with 20 bases between. Germline V lookup: CDR1 SGHRS, CDR2 YFSETQ. CDR3 bases: TGCGCCAGCTCTGGGGGGGGGGCTTCGGGTGAGCAGTTCTTC. This gives the protein CASSGGGASGEQFF.

This clonotype occurred many times. The rearrangement links TRBV7-2 to TRBJ2-7; D is ambiguous. The CDR3 extends over 12 amino acids. CDR1 and CDR2 (germline): SGHTA, FQGNSA. V lost 6 bases to trimming and J lost 0 bases, with 6 bases between them. The CDR3 DNA reads TGTGCCAGCAGTTTGAGCTCCTACGAGCAGTACTTC. This sequence encodes CASSLSSYEQYF. Based on the CDR3 plus reference TRBV7-2 and TRBJ2-7, the full variable domain is GAGVSQSPSNKVTEKGKDVELRCDPISGHTALYWYRQSLGQGLEFLIYFQGNSAPDKSGLPSDRFSAERTGGSVSTLTIQRTQQEDSAVYLCASSLSSYEQYFGPGTRLTVT.

This clonotype was observed a handful of times. The genes are TRBV6-2 or TRBV6-3 and TRBJ2-3; perhaps TRBD2 as D (6 bases). There are 16 residues in the CDR3. The germline gives CDR1 MNHEY, CDR2 SVGEGT. With 6 bases removed from V and 2 bases from J, the gap between germline ends came to 18 bases. DNA of the CDR3: TGTGCCAGCAGCCCCAGGATAGCGGTGACCACAGATACGCAGTATTTT. Protein sequence: CASSPRIAVTTDTQYF.

This clonotype showed up many times. This sequence joins TRBV12-3 or TRBV12-4 and TRBJ1-5; tentative D call: TRBD1 (6 bases). CDR3 length: 15 amino acids. V was cut by 7 bases and J by 0 bases, with 13 bases left in between. CDR3 coding DNA: TGTGCCAGCACCGGGGACATGCTTAGCAATCAGCCCCAGCATTTT. Translation: CASTGDMLSNQPQHF.

This clonotype turned up a few times. V is TRBV27 and J is TRBJ1-4; D possibly corresponds to TRBD1 (5 bases). The CDR3 loop spans 16 amino acids. V was clipped by 8 bases and J by 2 bases, with 18 bases between them. Germline V gene sequence: CDR1 MNHEY, CDR2 SMNVEV (reference sequence). CDR3 loop: CASSGDPYGTNEKLFF. Written as DNA, the CDR3 is TGTGCCAGCTCTGGGGACCCATACGGCACTAATGAAAAACTGTTTTTT.

The chain uses TRBV14 and TRBJ1-1; tentative D call: TRBD1 (6 bases). In germline, CDR1 is SGHDN, CDR2 FVKESK. With 7 bases removed from V and 1 base from J, the gap between germline ends came to 19 bases. The CDR3 runs 16 residues. This chain's CDR3 is CASISIRSGANTEAFF. CDR3 nucleotides: TGTGCCAGCATCTCAATCAGGTCAGGGGCGAACACTGAAGCTTTCTTT.

This clonotype was counted many times. The chain joins TRBV5-1 to TRBJ2-3; D is unresolved. From germline, CDR1 is SGHRS and CDR2 YFSETQ. The CDR3 runs 17 residues. Trimming stripped 0 bases from V and 0 bases from J, with 14 bases between. CDR3 DNA: TGCGCCAGCAGCTTGGATCTGCAACGAAAGAGCACAGATACGCAGTATTTT. Protein sequence: CASSLDLQRKSTDTQYF.

This clonotype was seen many times. The CDR3 spells CASSYLTANQPQHF. The CDR3 DNA reads TGTGCCAGCAGTTACCTCACGGCCAATCAGCCCCAGCATTTT. The J gene is TRBJ1-5, the V gene TRBV6-2 or TRBV6-3; no definite D call. Per germline, CDR1 MNHEY and CDR2 SVGEGT. The CDR3 extends over 14 amino acids. Between the trimmed V and J ends, which lost 2 bases and 3 bases, there was a span of 8 bases.